This record concerns one T cell receptor (beta chain) sequence. These data originate in a study of blood T cells in healthy people across ages. The CDR3 has 15 residues. The trim removed 3 bases at V and 2 bases at J, leaving 5 bases unmatched. Germline V gene lookup returns CDR1 MNHEY and CDR2 SMNVEV (reference sequence). Caucasian, healthy and from Russia, the donors were aged between roughly 6 and 95. Isolated PBMCs totaled at least 6.5 million in each sample. Using a J-beta primer mix together with a sample-barcoded 5' primer, a second PCR was run for about 6 to 12 cycles. Each cDNA was tagged by a template-switch adaptor containing 12 random nucleotides. TCRdb itself ran the 5' RACE reads through MiXCR, one entry per CDR3 protein. Among some 710,000 distinct CDR3 sequences listed, about 20% were seen once.

The sample taken for sequencing was blood. This chain links TRBV27 with TRBJ2-7; 9 nucleotides line up with TRBD2. The receptor was isolated from a man between 65 and 85 years old in good health. The CDR3 DNA sequence: TGTGCCAGCAGTTTCATGGTAGCGGGGGCCTACGAGCAGTACTTC. Amino acids: CASSFMVAGAYEQYF.